This TCR beta chain was profiled in a study of T-cell reconstitution after alpha-beta-depleted transplantation in children. The CDR3 covers 14 residues. The germline V gene encodes CDR1 SEHNR and CDR2 FQNEAQ (reference sequence). Trimming took off 2 bases at V and 7 bases at J, with 12 bases between the two ends. A TCRbeta library incorporating unique molecular identifiers was prepared. Using its own MiXCR run on the PCR reads, TCRdb lists one record per CDR3 protein. The sample shows tens of thousands of distinct CDR3 sequences, 5.8% of them seen only once. Study results and caveats: Reported findings indicate that, about two months after transplant, alpha-beta T cells came from several hundred expanded clones, which were derived from non-depleted graft cells. Some patients showed high day-60 TCRbeta diversity, which derived from surviving recipient T cells and thymic progenitors.

This clonotype has ten or more counts. Its target is not known. This chain connects TRBV7-9 to TRBJ2-1; D gene uncertain. Sequencing was performed on PBMCs, mostly from graft donor cells, taken 60 days after TCRalphabeta/CD19-depleted stem cell transplant. This clonotype was sampled from a female patient aged 2 to 10 who had a stem cell transplant for aplastic anemia, so the T cells may come from the graft donor. CDR3 sequence: CASSLSTTKNEQFF. In DNA, the CDR3 is TGTGCCAGCAGCTTAAGCACCACGAAAAATGAGCAGTTCTTC.